The entry below describes one T cell receptor beta chain. CDR1 SGHRS and CDR2 YFSETQ come from the germline V gene. V was pared by 2 bases and J by 4 bases, with 12 bases between. This CDR3 region has 15 residues. This entry is derived from a study of PD-1 blockade in classical Hodgkin lymphoma. Each patient's relapse followed autologous stem cell transplantation, and brentuximab vedotin exposure varied. Classifying best responses yielded complete response, partial response or progressive disease. The method was immunoSEQ multiplex PCR; TCRdb's version includes in-frame clones alone and lacks a portion of them. The sample has 95,000 to 120,000 clones, roughly 87% seen once.

The V gene is TRBV5-1, the J gene TRBJ2-2, with unresolved D. The material sequenced was peripheral blood mononuclear cells (PBMCs), taken before the second cycle of nivolumab. This sequence originates from a human donor with classical Hodgkin lymphoma. DNA for the CDR3: TGCGCCAGCAGCTTAAGTAGCCCGCTCACCGGGGAGCTGTTTTTT. Its translation is CASSLSSPLTGELFF.